The 10 T cell receptor beta chains given below trace back to one sample, sequenced in a study of chemoradiotherapy in HPV16-positive cancers. TCRdb keeps only in-frame clones here, not all; method: immunoSEQ multiplex PCR. The table records thousands of clones, around 74% of them present only once. The starting material was tumor tissue, obtained from a patient who underwent chemoradiotherapy. These receptors all come from a human donor with HPV-associated anogenital cancer.

The chain uses TRBV13 and TRBJ1-4; a possible D gene is TRBD1 (6 bases). CDR1 is PRHDT, CDR2 FYEKMQ, per germline (reference sequence). CDR3 length equals 15 residues. V was shortened by 3 bases and J by 12 bases, with 20 bases between the two germline ends. CDR3 bases: TGTGCCAGCAGCTTGCGGACAGTCGGAGTGAAGGAACTGTTTTTT. This encodes CASSLRTVGVKELFF.

The rearrangement joins TRBV4-1 to TRBJ1-2, with a possible D match to TRBD1 (5 bases). Germline lookup yields CDR1 MGHRA and CDR2 YSYEKL. The CDR3 is 12 amino acids. V was cut by 4 bases and J by 8 bases, with 11 bases left in between. CDR3 sequence (DNA): TGCGCCAGCAGCCCCGGGACTGTCGGCTACACCTTC. This translates into CASSPGTVGYTF.

The J gene is TRBJ2-3, the V gene TRBV28, with D unresolved. The germline V gene has CDR1 MDHEN and CDR2 SYDVKM. The V end lost 6 bases, the J end lost 1 base, and 14 bases lay between the germline ends. The CDR3 contains 15 residues. The CDR3 bases are TGTGCCAGCAGGGACGCAAGTGTCGGCACAGATACGCAGTATTTT. This translates into CASRDASVGTDTQYF.

Note on this clone: One end of the junction is discordant with germline, which a read error may explain. The chain links TRBV5-1 to TRBJ1-1; a possible D gene is TRBD1 (6 bases). The CDR3 runs 13 residues. Germline CDR1 is SGHRS and CDR2 is YFSETQ. The CDR3 protein is CASSLGGNNEAFF. The DNA for the CDR3 is TGCGCCAGCAGCTTAGGGGGGAACAATGAAGCTTTCTTT.

The V gene is TRBV27, the J gene TRBJ2-7; TRBD2 matches at 8 bases. The CDR3 is made up of 18 amino acids. The germline gives CDR1 MNHEY, CDR2 SMNVEV (reference sequence). Trimming cost V 4 bases and J 5 bases; bases outside gene matches: 19. CDR3 region: CASSSLGVAGPLTHEQYF. In nucleotides, the CDR3 is TGTGCCAGCAGTTCACTGGGGGTAGCGGGACCTCTTACCCACGAGCAGTACTTC.

The rearrangement links TRBV4-1 to TRBJ1-1, with 7 nucleotides matching TRBD1. Germline lookup yields CDR1 MGHRA and CDR2 YSYEKL. V was clipped by 4 bases and J by 4 bases; unmatched bases: 3. The CDR3 is 13 residues long. In DNA form, the CDR3 reads TGCGCCAGCAGCCGACAGGGCGGCACTGAAGCTTTCTTT. Translation gives CASSRQGGTEAFF.

The rearrangement joins TRBV5-6 to TRBJ2-1; D possibly corresponds to TRBD2 (6 bases). The CDR3 consists of 17 residues. Trimming took off 2 bases at V and 9 bases at J, with 24 bases between the two ends. Germline V gives CDR1 SGHDT, CDR2 YYEEEE. The CDR3: CASSFSLGRDLVIEQFF. The DNA of the CDR3 is TGTGCCAGCAGCTTTTCTTTGGGGCGGGATCTGGTAATTGAGCAGTTCTTC.

The J gene is TRBJ1-5, the V gene TRBV28; D is uncertain. This CDR3 has 15 amino acids. Germline V lookup: CDR1 MDHEN, CDR2 SYDVKM. V was clipped by 5 bases and J by 6 bases, with 17 bases between them. Here the CDR3 reads CASSPRLGRTQPQHF. CDR3 nucleotide sequence: TGTGCCAGCAGTCCCCGATTGGGCAGAACTCAGCCCCAGCATTTT.

The V and J genes are TRBV27 and TRBJ2-7; TRBD2 is a possible D gene (6 bases). The germline V gene encodes CDR1 MNHEY and CDR2 SMNVEV (reference sequence). The V gene lost 6 bases and the J gene lost 2 bases, with 14 bases spanning the gap. This CDR3 region has 14 residues. DNA of the CDR3: TGTGCCAGCAGACTGAGTAGCGGTACCTACGAGCAGTACTTC. The encoded protein is CASRLSSGTYEQYF.

The chain couples TRBV18 to TRBJ2-3, with 12 bases that match TRBD2. This CDR3 region has 14 residues. The junction had 1 base not matched to a gene; V was cut back by 4 bases and J by 5 bases. The V gene's germline CDR1 is KGHSH and CDR2 LQKENI. DNA of the CDR3: TGTGCCAGCTCACGGGGACTAGCGGGAGATACGCAGTATTTT. It codes for CASSRGLAGDTQYF.